This T cell receptor (beta chain) was found in a study of blood T cell repertoires in COVID-19. Study-level information: Sources were T cells, B-cell-depleted T cells, or PBMCs; the material itself was cDNA or gDNA.

TCRdb keeps only in-frame clones here, not all; method: immunoSEQ multiplex PCR. The sample lists some 150,000 clones, about nine tenths occurring once. V trimming: 9 bases; J trimming: 2 bases; junction bases outside the gene matches: 8. The CDR3 is made up of 14 amino acids. Germline V gene data show CDR1 as LGHNT and CDR2 as FRNRAP. This sequence originates from a woman aged 45 to 65 with acute or convalescent COVID-19. V usage is TRBV12-5 and J usage is TRBJ2-3, with TRBD1 matching 7 bases. The sequencing input was peripheral blood. The CDR3 protein is CASREDRFTDTQYF. CDR3 DNA: TGTGCTAGCCGCGAGGACAGGTTCACAGATACGCAGTATTTT.